This TCR beta chain stems from a study of human T cells and chemical hapten exposure. About the research overall: The use of 2% DPC on around 2 cm by around 2 cm of upper inner arm skin constituted sensitization.

Germline loops: CDR1 SGHTA, CDR2 FQGNSA. The CDR3 extends over 15 amino acids. The ends were cut back, 5 bases at V and 0 bases at J, with 13 bases in the middle. TCRdb used MiXCR to reprocess the RACE reads, holding one entry per CDR3 protein. Among about 56,000 distinct CDR3 sequences, over 7.5% were seen once, and the ten largest hold about an eighth. There are a few counts of this clonotype. The time point here: patch test 1, 2 weeks after DPC sensitization. Treatment: therapeutic diphenylcyclopropenone sensitization with weekly scalp DPC. Those who donated were patients with alopecia, 18 to 70 years of age, and suitable for DPC.

The starting material was whole blood, obtained in connection with sensitization to the hapten diphenylcyclopropenone (DPC). This clonotype was obtained from a woman aged 35 to 49 with alopecia areata. Some clones in this sample may be carry-over from other donors' samples. The V call is TRBV7-2, the J call TRBJ1-1, with unresolved D. The CDR3 coding sequence is TGTGCCAGCAGCACCCAACAGAGCCTGAACACTGAAGCTTTCTTT. As protein: CASSTQQSLNTEAFF.